Sequencing of this T cell receptor beta chain was carried out in a study of shared clonotypes between healthy human individuals. Overall study findings and caveats: The naive CD4 repertoires of several donors were compared, and 5% to 6.5% of clonotypes were shared. In contrast to clonotypes shared by all four donors, non-shared clonotypes had lower generation probabilities.

To note about this clone: Its antigen is unknown.

The CDR3 is 16 residues long. The V gene's germline CDR1 is KGHSH and CDR2 LQKENI. Unmatched junction bases numbered 4, after V lost 3 bases and J lost 6 bases. The assay was immunoSEQ multiplex PCR, and TCRdb's table has in-frame clones only and misses some. The sample has over a million clones; approximately 80% are singletons. The chain links TRBV18 to TRBJ2-1; 14 bases align to TRBD2. The clonotype comes from a man between 18 and 29 years old in good health. Some clones in this sample may be carry-over from other donors' samples. The sequencing sample was made of memory CD4+ T cells from PBMCs. Subset: CD45RA-negative fraction. CDR3 in amino acids: CASSPTSGRASNEQFF. CDR3 bases: TGTGCCAGCTCACCGACTAGCGGGAGGGCCTCCAATGAGCAGTTCTTC.